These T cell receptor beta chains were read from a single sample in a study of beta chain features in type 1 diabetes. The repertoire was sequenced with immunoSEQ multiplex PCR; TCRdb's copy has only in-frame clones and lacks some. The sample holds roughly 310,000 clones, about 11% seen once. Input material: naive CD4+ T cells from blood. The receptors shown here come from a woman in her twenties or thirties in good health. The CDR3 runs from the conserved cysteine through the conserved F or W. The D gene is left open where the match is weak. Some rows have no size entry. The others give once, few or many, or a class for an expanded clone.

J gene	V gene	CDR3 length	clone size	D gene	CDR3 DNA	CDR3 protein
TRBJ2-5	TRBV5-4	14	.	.	TGTGCCAGCAGCTTGACGACAGTCGAAGAGACCCAGTACTTC	CASSLTTVEETQYF
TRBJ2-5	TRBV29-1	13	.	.	TGCAGCGTCGCACGCGACACCCAAGAGACCCAGTACTTC	CSVARDTQETQYF
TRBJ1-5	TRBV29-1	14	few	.	TGCAGCGTTAGGGGGGGACACGGCAATCAGCCCCAGCATTTT	CSVRGGHGNQPQHF
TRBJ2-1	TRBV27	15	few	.	TGTGCCAGCAGTTCAAGGGGGGGGGATTTGGATGAGCAGTTCTTC	CASSSRGGDLDEQFF
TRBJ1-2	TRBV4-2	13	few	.	TGTGCCAGCAGCCCGCCGGCCTCGGGTGGCTACACCTTC	CASSPPASGGYTF
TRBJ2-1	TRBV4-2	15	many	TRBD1	TGTGCCAGCAGCCCGGGACAGGGAGTCTACAATGAGCAGTTCTTC	CASSPGQGVYNEQFF
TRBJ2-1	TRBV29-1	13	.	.	TGCAGCGGCCTTCGGGGCTCCTACAATGAGCAGTTCTTC	CSGLRGSYNEQFF
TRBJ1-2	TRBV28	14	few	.	TGTGTCTCAGGGTTCGGCCTTTTCTTCTATGGCTACACCTTC	CVSGFGLFFYGYTF
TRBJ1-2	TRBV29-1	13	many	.	TGCAGCGTTGACCGCGGGCCTAACTATGGCTACACCTTC	CSVDRGPNYGYTF
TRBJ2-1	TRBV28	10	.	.	TGTGCCAGCAGTGACAGTGAGCAGTTCTTC	CASSDSEQFF
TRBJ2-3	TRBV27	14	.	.	TGTGCCAGCAGTCAGCGGGCACTCACAGATACGCAGTATTTT	CASSQRALTDTQYF
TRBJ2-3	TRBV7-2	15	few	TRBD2	TGTGCCAGCAGCCTAGCGGTCCAGAGCACAGATACGCAGTATTTT	CASSLAVQSTDTQYF
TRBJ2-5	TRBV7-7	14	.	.	TGTGCTAGCAGCTTAACCAGGGAAGCAGAGACCCAGTACTTC	CASSLTREAETQYF
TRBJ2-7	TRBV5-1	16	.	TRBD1	TGCGCCAGCAGCTTGGAGACCGGGACAGGGGGCTACGAGCAGTACTTC	CASSLETGTGGYEQYF
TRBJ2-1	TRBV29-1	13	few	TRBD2	TGCAGCGTTGGGCTAGCGGGAGGCAATGAGCAGTTCTTC	CSVGLAGGNEQFF
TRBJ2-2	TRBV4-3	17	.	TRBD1	TGCGCCAGCAGCCAAGCCCCGACAGGGGTTAACACCGGGGAGCTGTTTTTT	CASSQAPTGVNTGELFF
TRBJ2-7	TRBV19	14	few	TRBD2	TGTGCCAGTAGTCTCGGACTAGCGGGACGGGAGCAGTACTTC	CASSLGLAGREQYF
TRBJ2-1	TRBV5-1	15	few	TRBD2	TGCGCCAGCAGCCCTACTAGCGGGTCCTACAATGAGCAGTTCTTC	CASSPTSGSYNEQFF
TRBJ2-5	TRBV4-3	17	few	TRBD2	TGCGCCAGCAGCCAAGGACTAGCGGGTATCGAGGATGAGACCCAGTACTTC	CASSQGLAGIEDETQYF
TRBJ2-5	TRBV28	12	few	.	TGTGCCAGCAGTTTCCGGGGTGAGACCCAGTACTTC	CASSFRGETQYF
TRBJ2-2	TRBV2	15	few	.	TGTGCCAGCAGTGAAAGGCAGGTGAAGACCGGGGAGCTGTTTTTT	CASSERQVKTGELFF
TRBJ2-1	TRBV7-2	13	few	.	TGTGCCAGCAGCTTAGTATTCGACAATGAGCAGTTCTTC	CASSLVFDNEQFF
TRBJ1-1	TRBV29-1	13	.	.	TGCAGCGTTGTTATTTCAGGGGAAGGTGAGGCTTTCTTT	CSVVISGEGEAFF
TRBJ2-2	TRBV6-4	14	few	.	TGTGCCAGCAGTGACGCACAGTACACCGGGGAGCTGTTTTTT	CASSDAQYTGELFF
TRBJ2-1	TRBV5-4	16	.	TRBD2	TGTGCCAGCAGCCCCTCCGGGACTAGCTTCTACAATGAGCAGTTCTTC	CASSPSGTSFYNEQFF